This TCR beta chain was captured by sequencing in a study of blood T cells in healthy people across ages. On the study more broadly: The template switching approach captured approximately one barcoded beta molecule for every two T cells.

V shed 7 bases and J 5 bases; nucleotides not matched to a gene: 10. Germline V gives CDR1 MDHEN, CDR2 SYDVKM. The CDR3 has 14 residues. Through a sample-barcoded 5' primer and a J-beta primer mix, a second PCR was run for roughly 6 to 12 cycles. Each cDNA molecule was tagged by a template-switch adaptor that had 12 random nucleotides. Any given sample supplied a minimum of 3 million CDR3-containing paired-end reads. A single record per CDR3 protein comes from TCRdb applying MiXCR to the 5' RACE reads. The sample yields about 750,000 distinct CDR3 sequences, about 55% seen once. Donors were systemically healthy Caucasian individuals from Russia aged roughly 6 to 95 years.

The receptor was derived from an elderly man in good health. The V call is TRBV28, the J call TRBJ2-5, with TRBD1 identical over 7 bases. Sequencing used blood. CDR3: CASTPRGRKETQYF. Here the CDR3 DNA reads TGTGCCAGCACCCCAAGGGGGCGCAAGGAGACCCAGTACTTC.